This T cell receptor (beta chain) was captured by sequencing in a study of graft-versus-host responses after intestinal transplantation. About the study: The whole recipient group had anti-thymocyte globulin induction followed by tacrolimus and steroids for roughly 3 years.

Regarding this clone: Its antigen is unidentified.

The CDR3 is 16 amino acids. The V gene end was trimmed by 3 bases and the J gene end by 1 base; junction bases not matched to a gene: 6. From germline, CDR1 is LNHDA and CDR2 SQIVND (reference sequence). Generated by immunoSEQ multiplex PCR, the TCRdb table keeps only in-frame clones and is missing some. This table holds some 70,000 clones, 80% to 95% found once. Whole-study results and caveats: GvH clones detected in recipient marrow included some appearing first in ileum or blood. In patients with graft-donor T cell macrochimerism, allograft graft-versus-host to host-versus-graft clonal ratios were high.

This material consisted of bone marrow, taken 700 to 750 days after intestinal transplantation. The receptor's source is a human patient who received an intestinal transplant, so some T cells may come from the graft donor. The rearrangement links TRBV19 to TRBJ1-5; 7 bases fit TRBD1. In nucleotides, the CDR3 is TGTGCCAGTAGTATTGGGGCAGGGGGAAGCAATCAGCCCCAGCATTTT. Residues: CASSIGAGGSNQPQHF.